This section outlines one T cell receptor beta chain sequence together with its context. Antigen specificity is unknown. A second about 7 to 12 cycle PCR used barcoded and J-beta primers. TCRdb re-analysed the 5' RACE reads in MiXCR, keeping a single row per CDR3 protein. The sample has roughly 2 million distinct CDR3 sequences, around half seen once. The entry originates in a study of blood T cells in healthy people across ages. Study background: Template switching caught about one barcoded beta molecule for each two T cells.

Total RNA, at least 5.5 micrograms per sample, came from PBMCs. Germline values: CDR1 DFQATT, CDR2 SNEGSKA (reference sequence). After removal of 1 base from V and 5 bases from J, the junction contained 6 bases not matched to a gene. There are 14 residues in the CDR3. Findings and caveats of the study: Strong correlation linked observed beta diversity and percent naive T cells.

This sequence joins TRBV20-1 and TRBJ2-7, with 9 bases aligning to TRBD1. This TCR came from a woman aged 40 to 50 in good health. The sequencing sample was made of blood. This CDR3 reads CSARGDREGDEQYF. The CDR3 DNA is TGCAGTGCTAGAGGGGACAGGGAAGGCGACGAGCAGTACTTC.